The 29 T cell receptor beta chains below were found in one sample sequenced in a study of T cell responses to AZD1222 COVID-19 vaccine. TCRdb's table, derived via immunoSEQ multiplex PCR, lists solely in-frame clones and lacks some. The repertoire holds more than 110,000 clones, just over 85% seen once, with approximately 3.7% in the top ten. The sequencing used peripheral blood, collected on day 0 of AZD1222 vaccination. These TCRs come from an adult in good health.

The rearrangement uses TRBV4-3 and TRBJ1-3; possibly TRBD1 for D (5 bases). CDR1 LGHNA and CDR2 YSLEER come from the germline V gene. The V and J ends lost 1 base and 7 bases respectively, with 14 bases between them. There are 15 residues in the CDR3. The CDR3 region has the DNA TGCGCCAGCAGCCAAGCCCCCGGCGGGGGGAACACCATATATTTT. Its protein is CASSQAPGGGNTIYF.

This sequence joins TRBV11-2 and TRBJ1-2; tentatively, D is TRBD1 (6 bases). The CDR3 totals 13 residues. Per the germline V gene, CDR1 is SGHAT and CDR2 is FQNNGV. V was pared by 5 bases and J by 8 bases, with 15 bases between. The CDR3 DNA follows: TGTGCCAGCAGCCCGGAGGGGGGGGGAGGCTACACCTTC. It yields the protein CASSPEGGGGYTF.

The chain uses TRBV6-2 or TRBV6-3 and TRBJ2-7; weak D call: TRBD1 (6 bases). V dropped 0 bases and J dropped 7 bases, with 13 bases sitting between them. The CDR3 length is 14 residues. Germline-derived CDR1 and CDR2 are MNHEY and SVGEGT. The CDR3, as DNA: TGTGCCAGCAGTTACTCTACGACCCAGGGGGAGCAGTACTTC. This codes for CASSYSTTQGEQYF.

The chain uses TRBV7-2 and TRBJ2-2; D unresolved. Per the germline V gene, CDR1 is SGHTA and CDR2 is FQGNSA. CDR3 length: 13 amino acids. V was pared by 4 bases and J by 5 bases, with 8 bases between. DNA for the CDR3: TGTGCCAGCAGCTGGTCTCAAACCGGGGAGCTGTTTTTT. This sequence encodes CASSWSQTGELFF. Full variable domain (remainder filled in from reference TRBV7-2 and TRBJ2-2): GAGVSQSPSNKVTEKGKDVELRCDPISGHTALYWYRQSLGQGLEFLIYFQGNSAPDKSGLPSDRFSAERTGGSVSTLTIQRTQQEDSAVYLCASSWSQTGELFFGEGSRLTVL.

The gene calls are TRBV12-3 or TRBV12-4 and TRBJ1-2, with 7 bases that match TRBD1. Trimming at V came to 2 bases and at J to 5 bases, leaving 2 bases not matched to a gene. This CDR3 has 13 amino acids. The CDR3 sequence is CASSLTGQYGYTF. In nucleotides, the CDR3 is TGTGCCAGCAGTTTAACGGGACAGTATGGCTACACCTTC.

The chain employs TRBV5-4 and TRBJ2-3; D is ambiguous. The ends were cut back, 0 bases at V and 2 bases at J, with 7 bases in the middle. The CDR3 is 14 amino acids. Germline CDR1 is SGHNT and CDR2 is YYREEE (reference sequence). The CDR3 loop reads CASSLVETTDTQYF. The CDR3 nucleotides read TGTGCCAGCAGCTTGGTGGAGACCACAGATACGCAGTATTTT.

This clone was recorded a few times. The rearrangement uses TRBV7-8 and TRBJ1-1, with TRBD1 matching 7 bases. This CDR3 spans 15 amino acids. Germline assignment: CDR1 SGHVS and CDR2 FQNEAQ. Unmatched junction bases numbered 11, after V lost 5 bases and J lost 5 bases. The CDR3 protein is CASSPATGRGTEAFF. The CDR3 DNA reads TGTGCCAGCAGCCCCGCGACAGGGAGGGGGACTGAAGCTTTCTTT.

The CDR3 here is CATRRGEEAFF. Written as DNA, the CDR3 is TGTGCCACCAGGAGAGGGGAAGAAGCTTTCTTT. The chain links TRBV24-1 to TRBJ1-1; a possible D gene is TRBD1 (5 bases). This CDR3 comprises 11 residues. The V and J ends lost 7 bases and 8 bases respectively, with 10 bases between them. The germline CDR1 and CDR2 sequences are KGHDR and SFDVKD.

The chain uses TRBV9 and TRBJ2-5, with a tentative D call TRBD1 (6 bases). CDR3 length: 14 amino acids. In germline, CDR1 is SGDLS, CDR2 YYNGEE. The ends were cut back, 3 bases at V and 5 bases at J, with 14 bases in the middle. The CDR3 reads CASSAQGWEETQYF. DNA for the CDR3: TGTGCCAGCAGCGCACAGGGTTGGGAGGAGACCCAGTACTTC.

V is TRBV4-3 and J is TRBJ2-7; a possible D gene is TRBD1 (6 bases). Germline V gene data show CDR1 as LGHNA and CDR2 as YSLEER. The CDR3 length is 17 residues. V gave up 0 bases and J gave up 5 bases, with 20 bases separating them. The CDR3 reads CASSQDPPTGGEDEQYF. Here the CDR3 DNA reads TGCGCCAGCAGCCAAGACCCCCCGACAGGCGGTGAGGACGAGCAGTACTTC.

This chain joins TRBV28 and TRBJ1-5, with 10 bases identical to TRBD1. The germline CDR1 and CDR2 sequences are MDHEN and SYDVKM. The CDR3 has 19 residues. After removal of 4 bases from V and 1 base from J, the junction contained 13 bases not matched to a gene. The CDR3 sequence is CASSWDRGSVRVSNQPQHF. The CDR3 DNA is TGTGCCAGCAGTTGGGACAGGGGTTCGGTTAGGGTCAGCAATCAGCCCCAGCATTTT.

V usage is TRBV18 and J usage is TRBJ1-6, with TRBD1 matching 9 bases. This CDR3 spans 13 amino acids. CDR1 and CDR2 from the germline V gene are KGHSH and LQKENI. J lost 9 bases, V lost 4 bases, and 1 base had no gene match. Here the CDR3 DNA reads TGTGCCAGCTCACGGACAGGGGTTTCACCCCTCCACTTT. Protein sequence: CASSRTGVSPLHF.

This chain uses TRBV6-2 or TRBV6-3 with TRBJ2-7, with D tentatively TRBD2 (6 bases). The CDR3 contains 17 residues. With 3 bases removed from V and 3 bases from J, the gap between germline ends came to 21 bases. The germline V gene encodes CDR1 MNHEY and CDR2 SVGEGT. The CDR3 region is CASSYDLLRAGNYEQYF. The CDR3 nucleotides are TGTGCCAGCAGTTATGATCTATTGCGGGCGGGGAACTACGAGCAGTACTTC.

V and J are TRBV10-1 and TRBJ1-1; no firm D call. The ends were cut back, 3 bases at V and 3 bases at J, with 8 bases in the middle. The CDR3 has 13 amino acids. The germline gives CDR1 WNHNN, CDR2 SYGVQD (reference sequence). The CDR3 DNA is TGCGCCAGCAGTGATTTCGACTACACTGAAGCTTTCTTT. Its protein product is CASSDFDYTEAFF.

The chain has TRBV3-1 (or the pseudogene TRBV3-2) and TRBJ2-1, with 8 positions matching TRBD2. Losses at the gene ends were 4 bases for V and 4 bases for J; bases not matched to a gene: 6. This CDR3 comprises 15 residues. CDR1 is LGHDT, CDR2 YNNKEL, per germline (reference sequence). CDR3 bases: TGTGCCAGCAGCCTATGGACTAGCTCGTACAATGAGCAGTTCTTC. Translating gives CASSLWTSSYNEQFF.

The rearrangement joins TRBV7-2 to TRBJ2-1; D is undetermined. V was clipped by 3 bases and J by 5 bases, with 11 bases between them. This CDR3 is built from 14 residues. Germline-derived CDR1 and CDR2 are SGHTA and FQGNSA. The CDR3 nucleotides are TGTGCCAGCAGCTTGAGGCAGGCGAACAATGAGCAGTTCTTC. Protein sequence: CASSLRQANNEQFF.

This chain links TRBV5-6 with TRBJ1-2; TRBD1 matches 9 bases. The CDR3 runs 17 residues. With V trimmed by 1 base and J by 4 bases, 11 bases remained unmatched. CDR1 SGHDT and CDR2 YYEEEE come from the germline V gene. CDR3: CASSLNRGRGAAYGYTF. The CDR3 nucleotides are TGTGCCAGCAGCTTGAACAGGGGGCGCGGGGCGGCCTATGGCTACACCTTC.

The V gene is TRBV12-3 or TRBV12-4, the J gene TRBJ1-5; D not resolved. V was trimmed by 5 bases and J by 4 bases, leaving 3 bases between them. CDR3 length: 11 amino acids. CDR3 sequence (DNA): TGTGCCAGCAGTGATAATCAGCCCCAGCATTTT. Encoded protein: CASSDNQPQHF.

This clone appeared once. V is TRBV5-6 and J is TRBJ1-6; TRBD1 agrees at 7 bases. Germline V CDR1 and CDR2: SGHDT, YYEEEE. V was pared by 6 bases and J by 10 bases, with 19 bases of the junction left unmatched. The CDR3 consists of 17 residues. CDR3 region: CASIPGGPSSGESPLHF. In DNA, the CDR3 is TGTGCCAGCATCCCAGGGGGGCCATCTTCGGGGGAGTCACCCCTCCACTTT. Looking up the rest from reference TRBV5-6 and TRBJ1-6 gives the full variable domain: DAGVTQSPTHLIKTRGQQVTLRCSPKSGHDTVSWYQQALGQGPQFIFQYYEEEERQRGNFPDRFSGHQFPNYSSELNVNALLLGDSALYLCASIPGGPSSGESPLHFGNGTRLTVT.

This chain joins TRBV7-9 and TRBJ1-2; TRBD1 is a possible D gene (6 bases). This CDR3 has 14 amino acids. V lost 5 bases to trimming and J lost 4 bases, with 14 bases between them. In germline, CDR1 is SEHNR, CDR2 FQNEAQ (reference sequence). The CDR3 coding sequence is TGTGCCAGCAGCCCTCGGACAGAGCTCTATGGCTACACCTTC. Its translation is CASSPRTELYGYTF. Using reference TRBV7-9 and TRBJ1-2 for the parts outside the CDR3, the full variable domain is DTGVSQNPRHKITKRGQNVTFRCDPISEHNRLYWYRQTLGQGPEFLTYFQNEAQLEKSRLLSDRFSAERPKGSFSTLEIQRTEQGDSAMYLCASSPRTELYGYTFGSGTRLTVV.

The V and J genes are TRBV4-3 and TRBJ2-7; D uncertain. The germline V gene encodes CDR1 LGHNA and CDR2 YSLEER. CDR3 size: 16 residues. V was pared by 0 bases and J by 2 bases, with 14 bases between. The CDR3 protein is CASSQELSSRTYEQYF. The CDR3 nucleotides read TGCGCCAGCAGCCAAGAGTTAAGTTCTAGAACCTACGAGCAGTACTTC.

The V and J genes are TRBV6-2 or TRBV6-3 and TRBJ1-2, with D possibly TRBD1 on 5 matching bases. From germline, CDR1 is MNHEY and CDR2 SVGEGT. The CDR3 covers 17 residues. V lost 5 bases to trimming and J lost 2 bases, with 21 bases between them. CDR3 protein: CASSTRIGMGRNYGYTF. For the CDR3, the DNA is TGTGCCAGCAGTACACGAATAGGTATGGGACGAAACTATGGCTACACCTTC.

The J gene is TRBJ2-5, the V gene TRBV19, with D tentatively TRBD2 (5 bases). The length of the CDR3 is 16 residues. V shed 3 bases and J shed 0 bases, with 14 bases lying between them. The germline V gene encodes CDR1 LNHDA and CDR2 SQIVND (reference sequence). Here the CDR3 reads CASSIWGATDQETQYF. The CDR3 DNA follows: TGTGCCAGTAGTATCTGGGGAGCTACGGACCAAGAGACCCAGTACTTC. Full variable domain (remainder filled in from reference TRBV19 and TRBJ2-5): DGGITQSPKYLFRKEGQNVTLSCEQNLNHDAMYWYRQDPGQGLRLIYYSQIVNDFQKGDIAEGYSVSREKKESFPLTVTSAQKNPTAFYLCASSIWGATDQETQYFGPGTRLLVL.

The J gene is TRBJ1-1, the V gene TRBV7-8; D may be TRBD1 (5 bases). The V end lost 5 bases, the J end lost 0 bases, and 16 bases lay between the germline ends. The germline CDR1 and CDR2 sequences are SGHVS and FQNEAQ. This CDR3 spans 16 amino acids. CDR3 residues: CASSPRRTSMNTEAFF. The CDR3 DNA reads as TGTGCCAGCAGCCCGAGGAGGACAAGTATGAACACTGAAGCTTTCTTT.

The chain links TRBV7-3 to TRBJ2-3; D unresolved. The CDR3 totals 13 residues. V shed 0 bases and J shed 2 bases, with 3 bases lying between them. CDR1 is SGHTA, CDR2 FQGTGA, per germline. The chain's CDR3 is CASSLTYTDTQYF. CDR3 nucleotides: TGTGCCAGCAGCTTAACCTACACAGATACGCAGTATTTT.

J is TRBJ2-7 and V is TRBV18, with D maybe TRBD1 (5 bases). Germline CDR1 reads KGHSH; CDR2 reads LQKENI. Trimming removed 1 base from V and 3 bases from J, with 10 bases in between. This CDR3 comprises 14 residues. Here the CDR3 reads CASSPRQSYYEQYF. In DNA form, the CDR3 reads TGTGCCAGCTCACCACGACAGTCCTACTACGAGCAGTACTTC.

The count of this clone is one. The rearrangement joins TRBV19 to TRBJ2-2; TRBD1 or TRBD2 may be the D gene (6 bases each). The germline V and J ends were trimmed by 2 bases and 6 bases, with 16 bases remaining between them. The CDR3 sequence is 16 residues long. Germline-derived CDR1 and CDR2 are LNHDA and SQIVND (reference sequence). CDR3 in amino acids: CASSIMGGAFPGELFF. The DNA for the CDR3 is TGTGCCAGTAGTATAATGGGGGGCGCCTTCCCCGGGGAGCTGTTTTTT. The full variable domain, its missing parts supplied by reference TRBV19 and TRBJ2-2, is DGGITQSPKYLFRKEGQNVTLSCEQNLNHDAMYWYRQDPGQGLRLIYYSQIVNDFQKGDIAEGYSVSREKKESFPLTVTSAQKNPTAFYLCASSIMGGAFPGELFFGEGSRLTVL.

The chain has TRBV5-1 and TRBJ2-1; D is perhaps TRBD1 (6 bases). Trimming stripped 3 bases from V and 6 bases from J, with 7 bases between. Germline V gene lookup returns CDR1 SGHRS and CDR2 YFSETQ. The CDR3 sequence is 12 residues long. CDR3 sequence reads: CASSSRGNEQFF. The DNA of the CDR3 is TGCGCCAGCAGCTCCAGGGGCAATGAGCAGTTCTTC.

J is TRBJ1-2 and V is TRBV6-5, with D perhaps matching TRBD1 (5 bases). Trimming cost V 7 bases and J 7 bases, with 13 bases left between them. The V gene's germline CDR1 is MNHEY and CDR2 SVGAGI. This CDR3 spans 12 amino acids. The CDR3 coding sequence is TGTGCCAGCAAGATGTCGGGGGGTGGCTACACCTTC. Its protein is CASKMSGGGYTF.